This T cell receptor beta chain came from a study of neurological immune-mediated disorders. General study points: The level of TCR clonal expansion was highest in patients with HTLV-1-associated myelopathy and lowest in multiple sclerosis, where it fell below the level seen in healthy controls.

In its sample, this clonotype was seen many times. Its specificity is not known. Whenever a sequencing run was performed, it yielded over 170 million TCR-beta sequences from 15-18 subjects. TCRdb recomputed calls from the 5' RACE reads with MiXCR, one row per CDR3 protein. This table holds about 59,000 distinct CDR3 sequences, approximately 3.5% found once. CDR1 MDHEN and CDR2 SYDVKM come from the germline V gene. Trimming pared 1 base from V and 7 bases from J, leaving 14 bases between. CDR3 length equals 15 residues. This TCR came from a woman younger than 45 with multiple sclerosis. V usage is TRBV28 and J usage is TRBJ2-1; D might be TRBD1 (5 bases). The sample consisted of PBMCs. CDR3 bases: TGTGCCAGCAGTTTATCCCAGGGCTTTAGGAATGAGCAGTTCTTC. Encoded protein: CASSLSQGFRNEQFF.